This T cell receptor (beta chain) appears in the sequencing data of a study of identical twins. In regard to this clonotype: Its antigen is unidentified.

The V and J ends lost 2 bases and 8 bases, in that order; junction bases with no gene match: 13. This CDR3 has 16 residues. Germline-derived CDR1 and CDR2 are KGHSH and LQKENI. Carrying unique molecular identifiers, the cDNA also gained a universal primer site through template switching. MiXCR, applied by TCRdb to the 5' RACE reads, yields one record per CDR3 protein. Of 1.5 million to 2 million distinct CDR3 sequences detected, around 29% appear once; the ten largest clones hold approximately 0.25%. Study-wide results and caveats: The study found that models underestimated out-of-frame TCR alpha sharing in monozygotic twins. Reduced insertions were recorded for abundant cord blood beta clonotypes, with no such pattern in memory repertoires.

V gene TRBV18 combines with J gene TRBJ2-3; 7 bases are a match to TRBD1. The sample comprised cord blood. The receptor was isolated from a newborn girl in good health. The CDR3 sequence is CASSPTGTVLPTTQYF. The DNA of the CDR3 is TGTGCCAGCTCACCAACCGGGACAGTATTACCTACTACGCAGTATTTT.